The next 32 T cell receptor beta chains were all read from a single sample in a study of OX40 agonist ivuxolimab in advanced cancers. The library was prepared using the immunoSEQ multiplex PCR assay. Entries here come from immuneACCESS through TCRdb and include only in-frame sequences with V and J called. Some clones fail to appear in such tables; in the studies checked, an unresolved V gene covers under half of the shortfall, and the cause of the remainder is unknown. The sample table lists roughly 58,000 clones, approximately 90% of them with a count of one. Of the sample, about 0.71% falls within the top ten clones. This specimen consisted of CD4+ or CD8+ T cells sorted from blood, obtained in a trial of the OX40 agonist ivuxolimab. These receptors all come from an adult with an advanced solid tumor such as melanoma, head and neck, liver or kidney cancer.

This chain joins TRBV7-2 and TRBJ2-7; 10 positions match TRBD2. V lost 0 bases and J lost 4; bases outside the gene matches: 3. CDR3 length: 15 amino acids. Germline-derived CDR1 and CDR2 are SGHTA and FQGNSA. As DNA, the CDR3 is TGTGCCAGCAGCTTAGCTCTAGCGGGAGTGTACGAGCAGTACTTC. Residues: CASSLALAGVYEQYF.

The chain joins TRBV11-2 to TRBJ1-1; D unclear. Trimming took off 2 bases at V and 4 bases at J, with 8 bases between the two ends. The CDR3 extends over 13 amino acids. Germline values: CDR1 SGHAT, CDR2 FQNNGV. The CDR3 nucleotides are TGTGCCAGCAGCTTAAGGGCTGGCACTGAAGCTTTCTTT. Its protein is CASSLRAGTEAFF.

This chain uses TRBV2 with TRBJ1-2, with D perhaps TRBD1 (5 bases). The germline gives CDR1 SNHLY, CDR2 FYNNEI. The CDR3 has 13 amino acids. V was shortened by 6 bases and J by 4 bases, with 12 bases between the two germline ends. The CDR3: CASRPGSLYGYTF. CDR3 nucleotide sequence: TGTGCCAGCAGACCAGGGAGTCTCTATGGCTACACCTTC.

The chain combines TRBV18 with TRBJ2-1; either TRBD1 or TRBD2 may fit D (5 bases each). V shed 3 bases and J shed 7 bases, with 16 bases lying between them. The length of the CDR3 is 15 residues. Germline assignment: CDR1 KGHSH and CDR2 LQKENI. CDR3 DNA: TGTGCCAGCTCACCTCCTGGGGGTGTAGGTAATGAGCAGTTCTTC. As protein: CASSPPGGVGNEQFF.

V gene TRBV12-5 combines with J gene TRBJ2-3, with D tentatively TRBD2 (6 bases). The CDR3 contains 14 residues. Germline CDR1 LGHNT, CDR2 FRNRAP. Between the trimmed V and J ends, which lost 3 bases and 3 bases, there was a span of 10 bases. The CDR3: CASGLDGLTDTQYF. The CDR3 DNA sequence: TGTGCTAGTGGTTTAGACGGACTAACAGATACGCAGTATTTT.

This clone was observed once. CDR3 amino acids: CASSPTTGVGETQYF. The DNA of the CDR3 is TGTGCCAGCTCACCCACGACGGGAGTCGGAGAGACCCAGTACTTC. The chain uses TRBV18 and TRBJ2-5; D perhaps matches TRBD2 (6 bases). The CDR3 loop spans 15 amino acids. Germline loops: CDR1 KGHSH, CDR2 LQKENI. V lost 3 bases and J 4 bases, leaving 15 bases between the germline ends.

This chain connects TRBV7-9 to TRBJ2-2; D perhaps matches TRBD2 (6 bases). Germline loops: CDR1 SEHNR, CDR2 FQNEAQ (reference sequence). Trimming removed 8 bases from V and 7 bases from J, with 14 bases in between. This CDR3 comprises 13 residues. The CDR3 loop reads CASGSAGIGELFF. CDR3 nucleotide sequence: TGTGCCAGCGGAAGTGCGGGAATCGGGGAGCTGTTTTTT.

The J gene is TRBJ2-1, the V gene TRBV6-6; no definite D call. The CDR3 runs to 11 residues. Germline V gene lookup returns CDR1 MNHNY and CDR2 SVGAGI (reference sequence). The V gene lost 9 bases and the J gene lost 3 bases, with 6 bases spanning the gap. In DNA form, the CDR3 reads TGTGCCAGTCGTCTCTACAATGAGCAGTTCTTC. Encoded protein: CASRLYNEQFF.

Only one count was recorded for this clone. The chain joins TRBV30 to TRBJ2-3; the D gene could be TRBD1 or TRBD2 (6 bases each). The CDR3 length is 13 residues. Trimming took 5 bases from V and 2 from J, leaving 11 bases between them. The germline V gene has CDR1 GTSNPN and CDR2 SVGIG (reference sequence). The CDR3: CAWSGAITDTQYF. The CDR3 DNA sequence: TGTGCCTGGTCGGGGGCGATCACAGATACGCAGTATTTT. The full variable domain, rest sourced from reference TRBV30 and TRBJ2-3, is SQTIHQWPATLVQPVGSPLSLECTVEGTSNPNLYWYRQAAGRGLQLLFYSVGIGQISSEVPQNLSASRPQDRQFILSSKKLLLSDSGFYLCAWSGAITDTQYFGPGTRLTVL.

This clone showed up just once. The sample has other DNA sequences that encode this CDR3 too. The genes are TRBV7-2 and TRBJ2-7, with 8 bases aligning to TRBD1. The V segment lost 5 bases and the J segment 6 bases; nucleotides outside the gene matches: 3. This CDR3 is built from 12 residues. Germline values: CDR1 SGHTA, CDR2 FQGNSA. The CDR3 loop is CASSPDRGEQYF. CDR3 in DNA: TGTGCCAGCAGCCCAGACAGGGGCGAGCAGTACTTC.

This chain links TRBV28 with TRBJ1-2; 7 bases are a match to TRBD1. The CDR3 covers 12 residues. Trimming at V came to 10 bases and at J to 3 bases, leaving 5 bases not matched to a gene. In germline, CDR1 is MDHEN, CDR2 SYDVKM. CDR3 DNA: TGTGCCACCCGACAGGGCGACTATGGCTACACCTTC. This translates into CATRQGDYGYTF.

The chain is built from TRBV15 and TRBJ2-1; D perhaps matches TRBD2 (6 bases). Trimming removed 0 bases at V and 8 bases at J, with 11 bases between. The CDR3 is made up of 14 amino acids. In germline, CDR1 is LNHNV, CDR2 YYDKDF (reference sequence). CDR3 DNA: TGTGCCACCAGCAGAGAATATCGGGAGCATGAGCAGTTCTTC. Translation: CATSREYREHEQFF. Together with reference TRBV15 and TRBJ2-1, the CDR3 gives the full variable domain: DAMVIQNPRYQVTQFGKPVTLSCSQTLNHNVMYWYQQKSSQAPKLLFHYYDKDFNNEADTPDNFQSRRPNTSFCFLDIRSPGLGDTAMYLCATSREYREHEQFFGPGTRLTVL.

The CDR3 protein is CAISMDGANQPQHF. CDR3 nucleotides: TGTGCCATTTCTATGGACGGTGCGAATCAGCCCCAGCATTTT. V is TRBV10-3 and J is TRBJ1-5; no clear D gene. Per the germline V gene, CDR1 is ENHRY and CDR2 is SYGVKD. The length of the CDR3 is 14 residues. With 9 bases removed from V and 4 bases from J, the gap between germline ends came to 16 bases.

The chain employs TRBV14 and TRBJ2-7; D is unclear. The CDR3 sequence is 13 residues long. Germline values: CDR1 SGHDN, CDR2 FVKESK. Trimming shortened V by 4 bases and J by 6 bases, and 13 bases separated the two germline ends. CDR3 in DNA: TGTGCCAGCAGCCCTCACCCCCTGGTCGAGCAGTACTTC. Translating gives CASSPHPLVEQYF.

This clone was seen a few times. The chain has TRBV28 and TRBJ2-7; 7 bases fit TRBD1. After removal of 2 bases from V and 3 bases from J, the junction contained 7 bases not matched to a gene. Germline V gene lookup returns CDR1 MDHEN and CDR2 SYDVKM. This CDR3 spans 15 amino acids. In DNA form, the CDR3 reads TGTGCCAGCAGTTTACTCGACAGGGTTGGCTACGAGCAGTACTTC. Translating gives CASSLLDRVGYEQYF.

The V call is TRBV25-1, the J call TRBJ2-4; the D gene is possibly TRBD2 (5 bases). The CDR3 totals 15 residues. V was trimmed by 1 base and J by 1 base, leaving 8 bases between them. Germline-derived CDR1 and CDR2 are MGHDK and SYGVNS. The CDR3, as DNA: TGTGCCAGCAGTGAATCGGGGTTGGCCAAAAACATTCAGTACTTC. This translates into CASSESGLAKNIQYF. The whole variable domain, remainder taken from reference TRBV25-1 and TRBJ2-4, is EADIYQTPRYLVIGTGKKITLECSQTMGHDKMYWYQQDPGMELHLIHYSYGVNSTEKGDLSSESTVSRIRTEHFPLTLESARPSHTSQYLCASSESGLAKNIQYFGAGTRLSVL.

This clone appeared once. This rearrangement joins TRBV6-5 to TRBJ2-5, with 10 positions matching TRBD1. V lost 5 bases to trimming and J lost 5 bases; unmatched junction nucleotides: 8. Germline V lookup: CDR1 MNHEY, CDR2 SVGAGI. This CDR3 has 15 amino acids. CDR3 sequence reads: CASSQQTGGGETQYF. The CDR3 DNA is TGTGCCAGCAGTCAACAGACAGGGGGCGGCGAGACCCAGTACTTC.

The chain links TRBV2 to TRBJ1-3; 8 bases agree with TRBD1. The V segment lost 4 bases and the J segment 5 bases; nucleotides outside the gene matches: 4. Germline V gives CDR1 SNHLY, CDR2 FYNNEI. The CDR3 consists of 14 residues. Here the CDR3 reads CASSVSGGRNTIYF. Here the CDR3 DNA reads TGTGCCAGCAGTGTGTCAGGGGGCAGAAACACCATATATTTT. The complete variable domain, with remaining parts taken from reference TRBV2 and TRBJ1-3, reads EPEVTQTPSHQVTQMGQEVILRCVPISNHLYFYWYRQILGQKVEFLVSFYNNEISEKSEIFDDQFSVERPDGSNFTLKIRSTKLEDSAMYFCASSVSGGRNTIYFGEGSWLTVV.

The J gene is TRBJ2-7, the V gene TRBV10-3; 7 nucleotides line up with TRBD2. Looked up from germline, CDR1 is ENHRY and CDR2 is SYGVKD. J was trimmed by 4 bases and V by 7 bases; bases with no gene match: 4. The CDR3 is 12 amino acids. The CDR3 coding sequence is TGTGCCATCACTAGCGGAAGATACGAGCAGTACTTC. This translates into CAITSGRYEQYF.

The CDR3, as DNA: TGTGCCTGGAGTGTACTTCAGGGATCCGAGCAGTACTTC. As protein: CAWSVLQGSEQYF. This chain links TRBV30 with TRBJ2-7; D is perhaps TRBD1 (5 bases). V gave up 0 bases and J gave up 6 bases, with 12 bases separating them. The CDR3 is 13 amino acids. The V gene's germline CDR1 is GTSNPN and CDR2 SVGIG (reference sequence). Combining the CDR3 with reference TRBV30 and TRBJ2-7 gives the whole variable domain SQTIHQWPATLVQPVGSPLSLECTVEGTSNPNLYWYRQAAGRGLQLLFYSVGIGQISSEVPQNLSASRPQDRQFILSSKKLLLSDSGFYLCAWSVLQGSEQYFGPGTRLTVT.

The J gene is TRBJ1-1, the V gene TRBV7-9, with D hard to call. The CDR3 sequence is 13 residues long. Trimming removed 2 bases from V and 1 base from J, with 5 bases in between. Germline V CDR1 and CDR2: SEHNR, FQNEAQ (reference sequence). The CDR3 region is CASSLLGNTEAFF. The CDR3 DNA reads TGTGCCAGCAGCTTATTAGGGAACACTGAAGCTTTCTTT.

The V and J genes are TRBV2 and TRBJ2-2; no definite D call. CDR3 length equals 12 residues. Trimming stripped 6 bases from V and 6 bases from J, with 8 bases between. CDR1 is SNHLY, CDR2 FYNNEI, per germline. DNA for the CDR3: TGTGCCAGCAGCTTAGATGCCGGGGAGCTGTTTTTT. Translation gives CASSLDAGELFF.

This sequence joins TRBV6-1 and TRBJ2-7; 8 bases map to TRBD1. Trimming at V came to 6 bases and at J to 3 bases, leaving 7 bases not matched to a gene. The CDR3 is 14 amino acids. The germline V gene encodes CDR1 MNHNS and CDR2 SASEGT. This CDR3 reads CASSVSDRGYEQYF. The CDR3 nucleotides read TGTGCCAGCAGCGTGAGCGACAGGGGCTACGAGCAGTACTTC.

The chain uses TRBV5-5 and TRBJ2-7; D is uncertain. V lost 2 bases and J 1 base, leaving 4 bases between the germline ends. Germline CDR1 and CDR2: SGHKS and YYEKEE (reference sequence). The CDR3 loop spans 12 amino acids. The CDR3 region is CASSLTSYEQYF. In DNA form, the CDR3 reads TGTGCCAGCAGCTTAACATCCTACGAGCAGTACTTC.

The V and J genes are TRBV7-2 and TRBJ2-3, with D unclear. The ends were cut back, 3 bases at V and 0 bases at J, with 7 bases in the middle. CDR3 length: 14 residues. The V gene's germline CDR1 is SGHTA and CDR2 FQGNSA. The CDR3 region is CASSFGASTDTQYF. The CDR3 nucleotides read TGTGCCAGCAGCTTTGGCGCCAGCACAGATACGCAGTATTTT.

The chain couples TRBV10-3 to TRBJ2-1; the D is unclear. Germline V gene lookup returns CDR1 ENHRY and CDR2 SYGVKD. V was trimmed by 0 bases and J by 8 bases, leaving 5 bases between them. The CDR3 covers 12 residues. This CDR3 reads CAISESSDEQFF. CDR3 sequence (DNA): TGTGCCATCAGTGAGTCCAGTGATGAGCAGTTCTTC.

The J gene is TRBJ2-5, the V gene TRBV7-9, with D unresolved. CDR1 and CDR2 (germline): SEHNR, FQNEAQ (reference sequence). Trimming removed 4 bases from V and 4 bases from J, with 16 bases in between. The CDR3 sequence is 15 residues long. As DNA, the CDR3 is TGTGCCAGCAGCTCCACTTGGGATCTCCGAGAGACCCAGTACTTC. It codes for CASSSTWDLRETQYF.

The count of this clone is one. This chain links TRBV5-5 with TRBJ1-1; D not resolved. The germline V gene encodes CDR1 SGHKS and CDR2 YYEKEE (reference sequence). V was shortened by 6 bases and J by 1 base, with 13 bases between the two germline ends. The CDR3 contains 14 residues. The CDR3 protein is CASNPLRGNTEAFF. CDR3 sequence (DNA): TGTGCCAGCAACCCCCTCAGAGGGAACACTGAAGCTTTCTTT.

CDR3 nucleotides: TGTGCCATTGACGCGGGGTCCCATGAAAAACTGTTTTTT. It specifies CAIDAGSHEKLFF. The chain joins TRBV28 to TRBJ1-4; D not resolved. The germline CDR1 and CDR2 sequences are MDHEN and SYDVKM. Deletions cut 10 bases from V and 6 bases from J, with 15 bases between. The CDR3 is 13 amino acids.

The V and J genes are TRBV7-2 and TRBJ2-1; 13 positions agree with TRBD2. J lost 12 bases, V lost 5 bases, and 16 bases had no gene match. This CDR3 is 17 amino acids long. CDR1 and CDR2 (germline): SGHTA, FQGNSA. CDR3 region: CASSPERITSGRVGQFF. In nucleotides, the CDR3 is TGTGCCAGCAGCCCGGAGCGAATTACTAGCGGGAGGGTGGGGCAGTTCTTC.

V usage is TRBV12-5 and J usage is TRBJ2-2; TRBD1 agrees at 10 bases. There are 16 residues in the CDR3. Germline trimming cut 3 bases from V and 5 bases from J; bases unmatched to any gene: 6. Germline CDR1 LGHNT, CDR2 FRNRAP. In DNA, the CDR3 is TGTGCTAGTGGTTTCCAGGGGGGACAGGGGACCGGGGAGCTGTTTTTT. Amino acids: CASGFQGGQGTGELFF.

V and J are TRBV15 and TRBJ2-5; the D is unclear. With 5 bases removed from V and 4 bases from J, the gap between germline ends came to 23 bases. This CDR3 has 17 residues. Germline V CDR1 and CDR2: LNHNV, YYDKDF (reference sequence). In nucleotides, the CDR3 is TGTGCCACCAGCCCCCGGAGACAAGACGTTTTTACAGAGACCCAGTACTTC. Protein sequence: CATSPRRQDVFTETQYF.